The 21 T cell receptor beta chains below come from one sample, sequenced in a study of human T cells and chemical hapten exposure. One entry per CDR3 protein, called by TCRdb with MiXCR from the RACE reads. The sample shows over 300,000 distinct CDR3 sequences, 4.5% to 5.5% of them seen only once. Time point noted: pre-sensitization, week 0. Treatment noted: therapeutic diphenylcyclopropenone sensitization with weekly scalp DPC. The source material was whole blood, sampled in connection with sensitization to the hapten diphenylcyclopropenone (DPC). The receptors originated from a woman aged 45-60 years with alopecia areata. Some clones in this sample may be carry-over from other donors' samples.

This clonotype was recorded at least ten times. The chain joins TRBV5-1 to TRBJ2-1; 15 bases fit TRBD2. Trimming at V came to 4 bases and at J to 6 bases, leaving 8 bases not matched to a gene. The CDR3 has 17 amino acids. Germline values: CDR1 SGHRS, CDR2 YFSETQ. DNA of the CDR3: TGCGCCAGCAGCCGGTCGCGGACTAGCGGGGGGGCCAATGAGCAGTTCTTC. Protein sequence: CASSRSRTSGGANEQFF.

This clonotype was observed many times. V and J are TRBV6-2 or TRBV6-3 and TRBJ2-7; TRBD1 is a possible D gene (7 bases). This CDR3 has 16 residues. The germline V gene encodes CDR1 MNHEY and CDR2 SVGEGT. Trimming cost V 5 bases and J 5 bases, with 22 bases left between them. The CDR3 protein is CASSPRGQGGSHEQYF. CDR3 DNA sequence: TGTGCCAGCAGTCCCCGTGGGCAGGGGGGATCCCACGAGCAGTACTTC.

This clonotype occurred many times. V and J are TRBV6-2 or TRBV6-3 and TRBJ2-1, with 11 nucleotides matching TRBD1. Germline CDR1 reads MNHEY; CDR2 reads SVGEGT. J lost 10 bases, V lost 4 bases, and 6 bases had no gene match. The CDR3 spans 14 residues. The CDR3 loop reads CASSWTGGIQEQFF. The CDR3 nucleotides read TGTGCCAGCAGTTGGACAGGGGGCATTCAGGAGCAGTTCTTC.

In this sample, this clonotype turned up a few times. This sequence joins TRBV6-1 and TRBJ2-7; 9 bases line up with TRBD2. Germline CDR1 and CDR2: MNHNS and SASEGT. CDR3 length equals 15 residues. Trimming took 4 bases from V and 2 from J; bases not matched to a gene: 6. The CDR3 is CASSVPTSGTYEQYF. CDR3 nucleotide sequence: TGTGCCAGCAGTGTCCCGACTAGCGGTACCTACGAGCAGTACTTC.

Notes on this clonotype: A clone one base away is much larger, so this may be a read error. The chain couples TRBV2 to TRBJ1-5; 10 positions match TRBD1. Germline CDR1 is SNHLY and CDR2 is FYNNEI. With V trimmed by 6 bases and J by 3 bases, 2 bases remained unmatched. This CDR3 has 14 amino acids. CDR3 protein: CASRGTGANQPQHF. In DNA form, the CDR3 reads TGTGCCAGCAGGGGGACAGGGGCCAATCAGCCCCAGCATTTT.

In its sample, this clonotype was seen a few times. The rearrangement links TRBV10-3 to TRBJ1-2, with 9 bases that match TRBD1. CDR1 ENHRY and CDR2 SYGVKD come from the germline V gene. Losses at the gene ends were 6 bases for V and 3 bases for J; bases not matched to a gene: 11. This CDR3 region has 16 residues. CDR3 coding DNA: TGTGCCATCAGCCCGGGACAGGGTCTAGGGGACTATGGCTACACCTTC. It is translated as CAISPGQGLGDYGYTF.

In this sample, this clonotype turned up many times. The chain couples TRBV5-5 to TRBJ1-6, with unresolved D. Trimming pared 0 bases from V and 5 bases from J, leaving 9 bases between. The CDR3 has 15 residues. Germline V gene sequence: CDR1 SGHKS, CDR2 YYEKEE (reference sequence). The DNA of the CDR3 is TGTGCCAGCAGCTTGGAGGGTTTTGATAATTCACCCCTCCACTTT. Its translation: CASSLEGFDNSPLHF.

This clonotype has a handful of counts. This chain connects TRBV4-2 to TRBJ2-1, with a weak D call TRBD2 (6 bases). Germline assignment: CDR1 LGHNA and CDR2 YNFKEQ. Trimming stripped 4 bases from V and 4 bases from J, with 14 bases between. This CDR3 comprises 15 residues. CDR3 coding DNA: TGTGCCAGCAGCCGGGCCCGGGACTTATACAATGAGCAGTTCTTC. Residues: CASSRARDLYNEQFF.

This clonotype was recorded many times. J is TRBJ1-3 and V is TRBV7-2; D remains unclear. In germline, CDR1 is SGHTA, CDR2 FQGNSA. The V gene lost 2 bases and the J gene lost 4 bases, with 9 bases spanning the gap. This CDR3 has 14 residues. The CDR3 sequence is CASSLTSLGNTIYF. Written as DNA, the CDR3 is TGTGCCAGCAGCTTAACGTCTTTAGGAAACACCATATATTTT.

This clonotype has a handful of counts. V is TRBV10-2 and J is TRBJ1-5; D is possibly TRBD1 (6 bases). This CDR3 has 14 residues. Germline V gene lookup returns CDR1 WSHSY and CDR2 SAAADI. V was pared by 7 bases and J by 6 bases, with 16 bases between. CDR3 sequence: CASTEQGGGQPQHF. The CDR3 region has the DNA TGCGCCAGCACTGAACAAGGGGGGGGTCAGCCCCAGCATTTT.

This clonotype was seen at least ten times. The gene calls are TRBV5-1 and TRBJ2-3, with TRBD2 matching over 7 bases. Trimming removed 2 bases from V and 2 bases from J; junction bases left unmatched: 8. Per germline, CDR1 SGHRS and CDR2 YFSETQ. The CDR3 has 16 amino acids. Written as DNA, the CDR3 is TGCGCCAGCAGCTTTAGCGGGTCAACCGCCACAGATACGCAGTATTTT. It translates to CASSFSGSTATDTQYF. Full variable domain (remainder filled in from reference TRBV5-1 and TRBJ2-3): KAGVTQTPRYLIKTRGQQVTLSCSPISGHRSVSWYQQTPGQGLQFLFEYFSETQRNKGNFPGRFSGRQFSNSRSEMNVSTLELGDSALYLCASSFSGSTATDTQYFGPGTRLTVL.

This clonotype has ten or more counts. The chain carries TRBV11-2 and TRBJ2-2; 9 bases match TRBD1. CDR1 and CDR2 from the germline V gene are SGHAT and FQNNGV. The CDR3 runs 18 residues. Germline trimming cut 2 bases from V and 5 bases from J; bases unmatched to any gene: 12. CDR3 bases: TGTGCCAGCAGCTTAATCATCCCGGGACAGGGTCGGACCGGGGAGCTGTTTTTT. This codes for CASSLIIPGQGRTGELFF.

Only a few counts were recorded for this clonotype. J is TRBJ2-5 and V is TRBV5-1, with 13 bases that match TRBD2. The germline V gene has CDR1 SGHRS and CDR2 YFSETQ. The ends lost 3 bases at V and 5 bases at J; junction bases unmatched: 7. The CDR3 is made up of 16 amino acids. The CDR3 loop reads CASSWGLAGLKETQYF. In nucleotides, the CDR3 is TGCGCCAGCAGCTGGGGACTAGCGGGACTCAAGGAGACCCAGTACTTC.

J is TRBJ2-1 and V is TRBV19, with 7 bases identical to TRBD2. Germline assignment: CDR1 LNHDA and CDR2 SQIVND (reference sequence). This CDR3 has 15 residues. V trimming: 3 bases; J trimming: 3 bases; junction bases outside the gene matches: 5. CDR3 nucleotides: TGTGCCAGTAGTATTTCGGGGGGATACTACAATGAGCAGTTCTTC. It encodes CASSISGGYYNEQFF.

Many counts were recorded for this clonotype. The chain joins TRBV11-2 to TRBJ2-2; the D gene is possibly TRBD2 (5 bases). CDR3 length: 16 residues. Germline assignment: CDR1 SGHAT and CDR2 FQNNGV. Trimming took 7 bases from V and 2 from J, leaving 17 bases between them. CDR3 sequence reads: CASTTPQSGNTGELFF. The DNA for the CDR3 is TGTGCCAGCACCACCCCCCAAAGCGGAAACACCGGGGAGCTGTTTTTT.

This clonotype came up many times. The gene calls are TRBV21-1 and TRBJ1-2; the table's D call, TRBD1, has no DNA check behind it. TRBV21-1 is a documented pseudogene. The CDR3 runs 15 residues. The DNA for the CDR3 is TGTGCCAGCAGCAAAGGGGACAGGGGAAGCTATGGCTACACCTTC. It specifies CASSKGDRGSYGYTF.

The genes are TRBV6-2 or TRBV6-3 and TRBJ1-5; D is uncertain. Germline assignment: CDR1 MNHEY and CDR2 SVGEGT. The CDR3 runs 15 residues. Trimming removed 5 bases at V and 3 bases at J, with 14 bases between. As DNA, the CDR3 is TGTGCCAGCAGTCCCAGCAACCTTCTCAATCAGCCCCAGCATTTT. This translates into CASSPSNLLNQPQHF.

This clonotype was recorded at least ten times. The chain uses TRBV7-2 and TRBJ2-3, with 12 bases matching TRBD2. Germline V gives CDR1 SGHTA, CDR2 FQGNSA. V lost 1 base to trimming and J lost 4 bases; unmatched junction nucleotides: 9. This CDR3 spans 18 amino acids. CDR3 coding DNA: TGTGCCAGCAGCTTAGTTAGGCTAGCGGGAGGGCCGGCAGATACGCAGTATTTT. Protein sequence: CASSLVRLAGGPADTQYF.

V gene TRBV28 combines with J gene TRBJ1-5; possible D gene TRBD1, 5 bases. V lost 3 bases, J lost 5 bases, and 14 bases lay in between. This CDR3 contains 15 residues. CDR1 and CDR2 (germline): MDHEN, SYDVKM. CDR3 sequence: CASSLNRAGHQPQHF. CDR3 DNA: TGTGCCAGCAGTTTGAACCGAGCGGGGCATCAGCCCCAGCATTTT.

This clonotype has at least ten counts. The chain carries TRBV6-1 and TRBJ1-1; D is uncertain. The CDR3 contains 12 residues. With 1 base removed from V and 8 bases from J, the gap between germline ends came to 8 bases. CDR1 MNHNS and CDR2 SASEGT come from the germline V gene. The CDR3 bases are TGTGCCAGCAGTGAAGTAACGCAGGAAGCTTTCTTT. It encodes CASSEVTQEAFF.

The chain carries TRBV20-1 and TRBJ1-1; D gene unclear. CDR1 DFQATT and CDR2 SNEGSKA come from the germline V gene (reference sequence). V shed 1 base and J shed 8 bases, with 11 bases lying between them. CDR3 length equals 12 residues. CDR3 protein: CSARVPGDEAFF. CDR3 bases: TGCAGTGCTAGAGTTCCGGGCGACGAAGCTTTCTTT.